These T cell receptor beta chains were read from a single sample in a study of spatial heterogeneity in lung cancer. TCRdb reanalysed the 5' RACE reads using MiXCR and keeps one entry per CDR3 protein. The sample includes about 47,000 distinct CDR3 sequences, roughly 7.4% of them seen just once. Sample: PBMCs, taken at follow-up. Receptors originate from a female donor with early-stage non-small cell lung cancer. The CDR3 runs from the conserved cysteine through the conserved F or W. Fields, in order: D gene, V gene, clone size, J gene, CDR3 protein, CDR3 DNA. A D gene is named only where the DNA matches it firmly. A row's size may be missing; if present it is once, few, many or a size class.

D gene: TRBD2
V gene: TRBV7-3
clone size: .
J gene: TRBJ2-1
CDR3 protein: CASSPTSGGAHEQFF
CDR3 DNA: TGTGCCAGCAGCCCGACTAGCGGGGGGGCCCATGAGCAGTTCTTC

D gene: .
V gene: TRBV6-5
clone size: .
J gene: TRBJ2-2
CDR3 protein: CASSSDRAITGELFF
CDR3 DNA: TGTGCCAGCAGTTCCGACAGAGCCATCACCGGGGAGCTGTTTTTT

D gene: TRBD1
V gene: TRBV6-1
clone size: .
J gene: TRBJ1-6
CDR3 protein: CANRRDRAGSYNSPLHF
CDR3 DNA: TGTGCCAACAGACGGGACAGGGCTGGGTCCTATAATTCACCCCTCCACTTT

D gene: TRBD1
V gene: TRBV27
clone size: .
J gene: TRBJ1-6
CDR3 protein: CASSMDRVGSPLHF
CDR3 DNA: TGTGCCAGCAGTATGGACAGGGTAGGTTCACCCCTCCACTTT

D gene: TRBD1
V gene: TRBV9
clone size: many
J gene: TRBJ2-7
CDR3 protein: CASSVGDRVEQYF
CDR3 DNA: TGTGCCAGCAGCGTAGGGGACAGGGTCGAGCAGTACTTC

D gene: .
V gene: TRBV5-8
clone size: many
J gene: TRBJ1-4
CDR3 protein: CASSLWEKLFF
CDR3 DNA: TGTGCCAGCAGCTTGTGGGAAAAACTGTTTTTT

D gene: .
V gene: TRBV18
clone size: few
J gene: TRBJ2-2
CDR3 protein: CASTATLNTGELFF
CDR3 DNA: TGTGCCAGCACTGCGACCTTGAACACCGGGGAGCTGTTTTTT

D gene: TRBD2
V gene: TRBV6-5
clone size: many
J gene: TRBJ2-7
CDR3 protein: CASRGLAYEQYF
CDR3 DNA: TGTGCCAGCAGAGGACTAGCCTACGAGCAGTACTTC

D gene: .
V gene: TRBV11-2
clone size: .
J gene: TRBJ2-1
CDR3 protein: CASSTGHYSSYNEQFF
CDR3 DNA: TGTGCCAGCAGCACGGGACACTATAGCTCCTACAATGAGCAGTTCTTC

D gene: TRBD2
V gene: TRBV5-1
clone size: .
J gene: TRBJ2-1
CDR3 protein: CASSRGASGGPGEQFF
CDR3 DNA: TGCGCCAGCAGCCGAGGGGCCAGCGGGGGGCCGGGTGAGCAGTTCTTC

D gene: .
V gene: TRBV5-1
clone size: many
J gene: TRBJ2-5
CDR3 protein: CASGGTPTETQYF
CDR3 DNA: TGCGCCAGCGGCGGGACCCCGACGGAGACCCAGTACTTC

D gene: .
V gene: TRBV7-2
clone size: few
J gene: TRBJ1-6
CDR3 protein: CASSLGTGNSPLHF
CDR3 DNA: TGTGCCAGCAGCTTAGGGACGGGAAATTCACCCCTCCACTTT

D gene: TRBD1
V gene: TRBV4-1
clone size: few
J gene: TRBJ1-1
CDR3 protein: CASSQDAPGQGLNTEAFF
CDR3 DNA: TGCGCCAGCAGCCAAGACGCCCCTGGACAGGGTCTGAACACTGAAGCTTTCTTT

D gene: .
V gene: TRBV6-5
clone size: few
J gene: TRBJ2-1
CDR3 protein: CASSYWGNNEQFF
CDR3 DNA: TGTGCCAGCAGTTACTGGGGGAACAATGAGCAGTTCTTC

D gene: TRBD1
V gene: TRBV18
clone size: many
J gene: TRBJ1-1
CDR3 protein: CASSPKGTGGGRVDEAFF
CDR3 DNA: TGTGCCAGCTCACCAAAGGGGACAGGCGGAGGGAGAGTGGATGAAGCTTTCTTT

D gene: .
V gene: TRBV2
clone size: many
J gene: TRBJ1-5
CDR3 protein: CASRGDGSNQPQHF
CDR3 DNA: TGTGCCAGCAGGGGCGACGGTAGCAATCAGCCCCAGCATTTT

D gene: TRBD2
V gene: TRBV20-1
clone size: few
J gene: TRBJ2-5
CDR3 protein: CSASPRLATLF
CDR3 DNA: TGCAGTGCTAGCCCCAGACTAGCTACCCTCTTC

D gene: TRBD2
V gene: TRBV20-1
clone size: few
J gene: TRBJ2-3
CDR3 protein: CSATGLAGVTDTQYF
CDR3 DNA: TGCAGTGCGACGGGACTAGCGGGGGTTACAGATACGCAGTATTTT

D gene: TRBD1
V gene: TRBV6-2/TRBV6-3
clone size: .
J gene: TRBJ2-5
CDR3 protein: CASSQGTGYGTQYF
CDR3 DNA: TGTGCCAGCAGTCAAGGGACAGGTTATGGGACCCAGTACTTC

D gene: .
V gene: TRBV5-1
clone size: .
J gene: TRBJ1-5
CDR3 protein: CASSFSPDPLQPQHF
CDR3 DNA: TGCGCCAGCAGCTTTAGTCCTGACCCGCTTCAGCCCCAGCATTTT

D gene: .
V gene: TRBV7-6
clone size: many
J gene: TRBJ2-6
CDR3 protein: CASSLHAGANVLTF
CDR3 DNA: TGTGCCAGCAGTCTACACGCTGGGGCCAACGTCCTGACTTTC